A single sample gave rise to the 20 T cell receptor beta chains below, sequenced in a study of blood T cell repertoires in COVID-19 (TCRdb year 2020). Libraries were built with the immunoSEQ multiplex PCR assay. TCRdb carries this immuneACCESS record with in-frame sequences only. Its versions omit some clonotypes, under half of them owing to an unresolved V gene in the studies checked, with the rest unexplained. The sample table shows 170,000 or so clones, and about 88% are seen once. The ten top clones hold around 6.5% of the sample. Input material: PBMCs or T cells enriched from blood (not recorded which). Receptors originate from a woman between 45 and 60 years old who had recovered from COVID-19.

The gene calls are TRBV18 and TRBJ2-7; D perhaps matches TRBD2 (6 bases). The germline V and J ends were trimmed by 6 bases and 6 bases, with 21 bases remaining between them. Per germline, CDR1 KGHSH and CDR2 LQKENI. The CDR3 is 15 residues long. CDR3 residues: CASSRGTSGSTEQYF. The CDR3 bases are TGTGCCAGCTCCCGCGGGACCAGCGGGTCCACCGAGCAGTACTTC.

V is TRBV3-1 (or the pseudogene TRBV3-2) and J is TRBJ1-2; TRBD1 might be the D (6 bases). The CDR3 length is 16 residues. V was trimmed by 2 bases and J by 5 bases, leaving 18 bases between them. Germline assignment: CDR1 LGHDT and CDR2 YNNKEL (reference sequence). CDR3 loop: CASSQWVWEQGYGYTF. CDR3 coding DNA: TGTGCCAGCAGCCAATGGGTATGGGAACAGGGTTATGGCTACACCTTC.

V gene TRBV29-1 combines with J gene TRBJ2-7, with a weak D call TRBD1 (6 bases). This CDR3 has 13 amino acids. V gave up 0 bases and J gave up 5 bases, with 11 bases separating them. Germline CDR1 SQVTM, CDR2 ANQGSEA. The CDR3 region has the DNA TGCAGCGTTGAAGATCCGAACAGGGACGAGCAGTACTTC. As protein: CSVEDPNRDEQYF.

V gene TRBV4-3 combines with J gene TRBJ2-7, with TRBD2 matching 7 bases. The CDR3 extends over 13 amino acids. Trimming cost V 0 bases and J 9 bases; bases outside gene matches: 5. Germline V CDR1 and CDR2: LGHNA, YSLEER. The CDR3 region is CASSQDGGRGQYF. CDR3 nucleotide sequence: TGCGCCAGCAGCCAAGATGGGGGGAGGGGGCAGTACTTC.

This rearrangement joins TRBV10-2 to TRBJ1-2; no definite D call. The V gene lost 4 bases and the J gene lost 13 bases, with 16 bases spanning the gap. The CDR3 contains 12 residues. Germline lookup yields CDR1 WSHSY and CDR2 SAAADI. CDR3 loop: CASSVLRGFSTF. The CDR3 nucleotides read TGCGCCAGCAGTGTTCTTCGGGGTTTCAGCACCTTC.

The gene calls are TRBV30 and TRBJ1-2; 7 bases are a match to TRBD1. This CDR3 region has 14 residues. The germline gives CDR1 GTSNPN, CDR2 SVGIG (reference sequence). The ends lost 3 bases at V and 5 bases at J; junction bases unmatched: 9. Here the CDR3 reads CAWRGDRATYGYTF. DNA of the CDR3: TGTGCCTGGAGGGGGGACAGAGCGACTTATGGCTACACCTTC.

This rearrangement joins TRBV11-2 to TRBJ2-5; TRBD2 matches 8 bases. The CDR3 runs to 14 residues. The ends lost 5 bases at V and 5 bases at J; junction bases unmatched: 7. From germline, CDR1 is SGHAT and CDR2 FQNNGV. The CDR3 nucleotides read TGTGCCAGCAGCCCTACGACGGGAGGGGAGACCCAGTACTTC. It translates to CASSPTTGGETQYF.

The V gene is TRBV7-2, the J gene TRBJ2-1; D perhaps matches TRBD1 (6 bases). CDR1 is SGHTA and CDR2 is FQGNSA in the germline V gene. The CDR3 spans 13 residues. V was shortened by 1 base and J by 6 bases, with 7 bases between the two germline ends. CDR3 bases: TGTGCCAGCAGCTTAGGAGGGGGCAATGAGCAGTTCTTC. The encoded protein is CASSLGGGNEQFF.

The rearrangement uses TRBV5-1 and TRBJ2-5; D uncertain. Trimming stripped 3 bases from V and 4 bases from J, with 10 bases between. Germline lookup yields CDR1 SGHRS and CDR2 YFSETQ. CDR3 length: 13 amino acids. This CDR3 reads CASSSRRGETQYF. The CDR3, as DNA: TGCGCCAGCAGCTCCAGGCGTGGAGAGACCCAGTACTTC. Together with reference TRBV5-1 and TRBJ2-5, the CDR3 gives the full variable domain: KAGVTQTPRYLIKTRGQQVTLSCSPISGHRSVSWYQQTPGQGLQFLFEYFSETQRNKGNFPGRFSGRQFSNSRSEMNVSTLELGDSALYLCASSSRRGETQYFGPGTRLLVL.

This clone turned up a few times. The genes are TRBV3-1 (or the pseudogene TRBV3-2) and TRBJ2-7; 15 nucleotides align to TRBD2. The CDR3 runs to 20 residues. Germline loops: CDR1 LGHDT, CDR2 YNNKEL (reference sequence). V was clipped by 2 bases and J by 3 bases; unmatched bases: 14. The CDR3, as DNA: TGTGCCAGCAGCCAAAATCCAGGGACTAGCGGGAGGAGAAACCTCTACGAGCAGTACTTC. It yields the protein CASSQNPGTSGRRNLYEQYF.

The rearrangement joins TRBV4-3 to TRBJ1-2, with D possibly TRBD1 on 6 matching bases. Trimming removed 1 base at V and 7 bases at J, with 13 bases between. The CDR3 totals 14 residues. Per the germline V gene, CDR1 is LGHNA and CDR2 is YSLEER. Here the CDR3 DNA reads TGCGCCAGCAGCCAAGTGGCAGGGGCCGGTGGCTACACCTTC. As protein: CASSQVAGAGGYTF.

The chain joins TRBV10-3 to TRBJ1-6; 7 positions agree with TRBD1. The CDR3 has 13 residues. Looked up from germline, CDR1 is ENHRY and CDR2 is SYGVKD. V lost 9 bases, J lost 9 bases, and 8 bases stayed unmatched. Written as DNA, the CDR3 is TGTGCCATTGGACAGGAGCTTGGTTCACCCCTCCACTTT. Translating it yields CAIGQELGSPLHF.

The J gene is TRBJ2-5, the V gene TRBV29-1, with TRBD2 matching over 7 bases. Germline V CDR1 and CDR2: SQVTM, ANQGSEA. This CDR3 contains 16 residues. V lost 4 bases to trimming and J lost 5 bases; unmatched junction nucleotides: 16. In DNA form, the CDR3 reads TGCAGCGTTGTCCCTCCACGGGGAGGGGCAGGGGAGACCCAGTACTTC. Residues: CSVVPPRGGAGETQYF.

The rearrangement links TRBV25-1 to TRBJ2-1; 12 bases align to TRBD2. The CDR3 is made up of 15 amino acids. V shed 4 bases and J 7 bases; nucleotides not matched to a gene: 5. The germline CDR1 and CDR2 sequences are MGHDK and SYGVNS. The DNA for the CDR3 is TGTGCCAGCAGTGGCGGACTAGCGGGAACGAATGAGCAGTTCTTC. Translated, it gives CASSGGLAGTNEQFF.

This sequence joins TRBV3-1 (or the pseudogene TRBV3-2) and TRBJ1-5, with 10 bases aligning to TRBD1. CDR1 and CDR2 (germline): LGHDT, YNNKEL (reference sequence). V dropped 4 bases and J dropped 7; count of bases not matched to a gene: 4. CDR3 length: 14 residues. CDR3 coding DNA: TGTGCCAGCAGCCTCGGACAGGGGGGCCAGCCCCAGCATTTT. The encoded protein is CASSLGQGGQPQHF.

The V and J genes are TRBV29-1 and TRBJ1-2; D is ambiguous. Per germline, CDR1 SQVTM and CDR2 ANQGSEA. There are 13 residues in the CDR3. Trimming stripped 7 bases from V and 0 bases from J, with 12 bases between. The CDR3 spells CSANRGANYGYTF. CDR3 DNA sequence: TGCAGCGCGAATCGCGGGGCTAACTATGGCTACACCTTC.

The J gene is TRBJ1-1, the V gene TRBV5-1; possible D gene TRBD1, 5 bases. Trimming cost V 6 bases and J 1 base, with 13 bases left between them. Germline V lookup: CDR1 SGHRS, CDR2 YFSETQ. The CDR3 runs to 14 residues. As DNA, the CDR3 is TGCGCCAGCACTCAGGACGGGGGGAACACTGAAGCTTTCTTT. Protein: CASTQDGGNTEAFF.

The chain links TRBV2 to TRBJ2-3, with TRBD2 matching 15 bases. The CDR3 totals 17 residues. The trim removed 6 bases at V and 1 base at J, leaving 5 bases unmatched. Germline V CDR1 and CDR2: SNHLY, FYNNEI. In DNA form, the CDR3 reads TGTGCCAGCAGGCCCGGACTAGCGGGAGGGCGCACAGATACGCAGTATTTT. Protein product: CASRPGLAGGRTDTQYF.

The chain joins TRBV15 to TRBJ2-7; TRBD1 aligns across 8 bases. The germline V gene has CDR1 LNHNV and CDR2 YYDKDF (reference sequence). CDR3 length equals 14 residues. Losses at the gene ends were 5 bases for V and 7 bases for J; bases not matched to a gene: 10. CDR3 sequence reads: CATSPGTGTREQYF. CDR3 DNA: TGTGCCACCAGCCCCGGGACAGGAACTCGGGAGCAGTACTTC.

V and J are TRBV5-1 and TRBJ1-2; 10 nucleotides agree with TRBD1. Trimming took 4 bases from V and 3 from J; bases not matched to a gene: 6. This CDR3 region has 15 residues. Germline V gene sequence: CDR1 SGHRS, CDR2 YFSETQ. The CDR3: CASSGYGTGDYGYTF. For the CDR3, the DNA is TGCGCCAGCAGCGGATACGGGACAGGGGACTATGGCTACACCTTC.